The rows below give T cell receptor beta chains drawn from one sample of a study of T cell responses to AZD1222 COVID-19 vaccine. Clones were read by immunoSEQ multiplex PCR, and TCRdb kept only the in-frame ones, dropping some. The top ten clones hold approximately 22% of a sample with fewer than 55,000 clones, roughly 84% of them seen once. Sequencing used peripheral blood, obtained on day 0 of MenACWY control vaccination. Receptor source: an adult in good health. CDR3s include the opening cysteine and the closing phenylalanine or tryptophan. Fields, in order: clone size, D gene, J gene, V gene, CDR3 DNA, CDR3 protein. A D gene is named only where the DNA matches it firmly. Expanded clones are given a class, and other clones once, few, many or no size at all.

once	.	TRBJ2-1	TRBV2	TGTGCCAGCAGCGCACCGCGACTCCGAGACACCTACAATGAGCAGTTCTTC	CASSAPRLRDTYNEQFF
few	TRBD1	TRBJ2-2	TRBV6-5	TGTGCCAGCAGTTTGGGACAGGGGAAGGCCGGGGAGCTGTTTTTT	CASSLGQGKAGELFF
.	.	TRBJ2-5	TRBV28	TGTGCCAGCAGCACAGAGAGGAAACAAGAGACCCAGTACTTC	CASSTERKQETQYF
.	.	TRBJ1-2	TRBV19	TGTGCCAGTAGTATAGGAGGGCGTAATGGCTACACCTTC	CASSIGGRNGYTF
.	.	TRBJ1-3	TRBV2	TGTGCCAGCCGCCAGGAACCTCGGGGATCTGGAAACACCATATATTTT	CASRQEPRGSGNTIYF
.	.	TRBJ1-6	TRBV5-1	TGCGCCAGCAGCGTCGGACAGCCGAGCTCCTATAATTCACCCCTCCACTTT	CASSVGQPSSYNSPLHF
.	.	TRBJ2-1	TRBV9	TGTGCCAGCAGCGTAGCTGGCTCACTCGACCAAGATTCTCGTGAGCAGTTCTTC	CASSVAGSLDQDSREQFF
.	.	TRBJ1-2	TRBV19	TGTGCCAGTAGCCACGGGGACACTCGAAATCCCTACACCTTC	CASSHGDTRNPYTF
few	.	TRBJ2-1	TRBV7-9	TGTGCCAGCAGGCCAAGGACGCGCGGCCGGGGTGAGCAGTTCTTC	CASRPRTRGRGEQFF
.	TRBD1	TRBJ2-5	TRBV11-2	TGTGCCAGCAGCCGATCGGCTACAGGGGCCGCAGGGGCCCAGTACTTC	CASSRSATGAAGAQYF
.	.	TRBJ1-5	TRBV12-5	TGTGCTAGTGGTTTGGTAGGGGGACAGCCCCAGCATTTT	CASGLVGGQPQHF
.	.	TRBJ1-2	TRBV5-1	TGCGCCAGCACCCAGGGGACTAACTATGGCTACACCTTC	CASTQGTNYGYTF
.	.	TRBJ2-6	TRBV9	TGTGCCAGCAGCGTACGGACAGCTGGGGCCAACGTCCTGACTTTC	CASSVRTAGANVLTF
.	.	TRBJ1-2	TRBV6-4	TGTGCCAGCAGCCCCGGGCAAACGGGCTCTGACGGCTACACCTTC	CASSPGQTGSDGYTF
.	TRBD2	TRBJ2-1	TRBV2	TGTGCCAGCACACGGGAGGCACCTTCTGGGGATGAGCAGTTCTTC	CASTREAPSGDEQFF
.	TRBD1	TRBJ1-3	TRBV6-5	TGTGCCAGCGCACAGGGGCACACCATATATTTT	CASAQGHTIYF
.	TRBD2	TRBJ2-3	TRBV5-1	TGCGCCAGCACCAGGTCGGCTAGCGGGGCCGGTACGCAGTATTTT	CASTRSASGAGTQYF
.	.	TRBJ1-2	TRBV19	TGTGCCAGTAGTATACCTCCCGACTATGGCTACACCTTC	CASSIPPDYGYTF
few	.	TRBJ1-3	TRBV6-1	TGTGCCAGCAGTGATGGCGGTGGAAACACCATATATTTT	CASSDGGGNTIYF
.	.	TRBJ1-5	TRBV28	TGTGCCAGCAGTTTGAGGTTACTTGGGCCCCAGCATTTT	CASSLRLLGPQHF
.	TRBD2	TRBJ2-3	TRBV5-1	TGCGCCAGCAGCTTTGGACTAGCGGGTCTGGGCACAGATACGCAGTATTTT	CASSFGLAGLGTDTQYF
.	TRBD1	TRBJ2-3	TRBV5-1	TGCGCCAGCAGCCCCTTCGGCAGGGGGCAGACAGATACGCAGTATTTT	CASSPFGRGQTDTQYF
.	TRBD1	TRBJ1-3	TRBV19	TGTGCCAGTAGTATGGAGGCTCTCCGGGACAGGGGCCACACCATATATTTT	CASSMEALRDRGHTIYF
.	TRBD1	TRBJ1-1	TRBV14	TGTGCCAGCAGCCGGAACAGGGGACTGAACACTGAAGCTTTCTTT	CASSRNRGLNTEAFF
.	.	TRBJ1-5	TRBV5-8	TGTGCCAGCAGCGATGGGCCCCATCGTAGCAATCAGCCCCAGCATTTT	CASSDGPHRSNQPQHF
few	.	TRBJ2-6	TRBV6-4	TGTGCCAGCAGTGACTCGAACTCTGGGGCCAACGTCCTGACTTTC	CASSDSNSGANVLTF
few	.	TRBJ2-6	TRBV6-4	TGTGCCAGCAGTGACTCGACGGGTGGAGGGGCCAACGTCCTGACTTTC	CASSDSTGGGANVLTF
.	TRBD1	TRBJ1-1	TRBV11-2	TGTGCCAGCAGCGCACTGCAGGGGGTCGGCACTGAAGCTTTCTTT	CASSALQGVGTEAFF